These 20 T cell receptor beta chains were sequenced from one sample in a study of T cells in Graves' hyperthyroidism and ophthalmopathy. Amplified TCR beta CDR3 regions came from RNA transcripts. The HTBI primer set served for first-round RT-PCR of the TCR CDR3. From the multiplex PCR reads, TCRdb called clonotypes with MiXCR, one entry per CDR3 protein. The table records 450,000 to 500,000 distinct CDR3 sequences, roughly 23% of them present only once. Sample: blood. These receptors were obtained from a woman between 65 and 79 years old with Graves' ophthalmopathy.

This clonotype was seen only a few times. The chain has TRBV20-1 and TRBJ2-1, with a weak D call TRBD2 (5 bases). The germline CDR1 and CDR2 sequences are DFQATT and SNEGSKA (reference sequence). The V end lost 4 bases, the J end lost 5 bases, and 9 bases lay between the germline ends. The CDR3 has 12 amino acids. The DNA for the CDR3 is TGCAGTGCTATAAGTAGCGACAATGAGCAGTTCTTC. Its translation: CSAISSDNEQFF.

This clonotype was seen more than once but under ten times. This chain links TRBV19 with TRBJ2-1; 12 bases map to TRBD2. This CDR3 contains 14 residues. V shed 4 bases and J 8 bases; nucleotides not matched to a gene: 3. The germline gives CDR1 LNHDA, CDR2 SQIVND (reference sequence). CDR3 DNA sequence: TGTGCCAGTAGTACTAGCGGGAGGGCCGATGAGCAGTTCTTC. It yields the protein CASSTSGRADEQFF.

As concerns this clonotype: Possible read error: a much larger clone is one base away. J is TRBJ1-5 and V is TRBV6-1; D not certain. Looked up from germline, CDR1 is MNHNS and CDR2 is SASEGT. CDR3 length: 12 amino acids. CDR3: CASRDSDQPQHF. The CDR3, as DNA: TGTGCCAGCAGGGATAGCGATCAGCCCCAGCATTTT.

There are a few counts of this clonotype. A read error may explain this, as a much larger clone is one base away. The rearrangement uses TRBV2 and TRBJ1-4; TRBD1 might be the D (6 bases). In germline, CDR1 is SNHLY, CDR2 FYNNEI. CDR3 length: 17 amino acids. Written as DNA, the CDR3 is TGTGACAGCAGTGAAGGTTCAGGGGTGGCCTATAATGAAAAACTGTTTTTT. It is translated as CDSSEGSGVAYNEKLFF.

This clonotype was detected many times. V and J are TRBV7-9 and TRBJ2-1, with 8 bases matching TRBD2. Germline assignment: CDR1 SEHNR and CDR2 FQNEAQ (reference sequence). V gave up 5 bases and J gave up 7 bases; unmatched junction bases: 7. This CDR3 region has 14 residues. The CDR3 coding sequence is TGTGCCAGCAGCATGAGCGGGGGAGTGAATGAGCAGTTCTTC. It specifies CASSMSGGVNEQFF.

This clonotype was detected many times. The rearrangement joins TRBV7-2 to TRBJ1-1; no clear D gene. The germline V and J ends were trimmed by 6 bases and 4 bases, with 12 bases remaining between them. Looked up from germline, CDR1 is SGHTA and CDR2 is FQGNSA. The CDR3 loop spans 13 amino acids. CDR3 sequence reads: CASRGGSSTEAFF. The CDR3 DNA reads as TGTGCCAGCAGGGGAGGGTCTTCCACTGAAGCTTTCTTT. The variable domain in full, completed from reference TRBV7-2 and TRBJ1-1, reads GAGVSQSPSNKVTEKGKDVELRCDPISGHTALYWYRQSLGQGLEFLIYFQGNSAPDKSGLPSDRFSAERTGGSVSTLTIQRTQQEDSAVYLCASRGGSSTEAFFGQGTRLTVV.

The rearrangement links TRBV20-1 to TRBJ2-1; 11 bases match TRBD2. The CDR3 loop spans 15 amino acids. Losses at the gene ends were 5 bases for V and 3 bases for J; bases not matched to a gene: 6. Germline V gene lookup returns CDR1 DFQATT and CDR2 SNEGSKA (reference sequence). This chain's CDR3 is CSAVTSGSYYNEQFF. CDR3 nucleotide sequence: TGCAGTGCTGTAACTAGCGGGAGTTACTACAATGAGCAGTTCTTC.

The J gene is TRBJ2-1, the V gene TRBV3-1; TRBD2 agrees at 13 bases. J was trimmed by 7 bases and V by 1 base; bases with no gene match: 7. Germline values: CDR1 LGHDT, CDR2 YNNKEL (reference sequence). This CDR3 has 17 residues. The CDR3 nucleotides are TGTGCCAGCAGCCAAGCTCTACTAGCGGGAGGGTTAAATGAGCAGTTCTTC. Protein: CASSQALLAGGLNEQFF.

The sample holds many counts of this clonotype. The rearrangement joins TRBV7-8 to TRBJ2-3; 10 bases agree with TRBD2. J lost 5 bases, V lost 2 bases, and 19 bases had no gene match. The V gene's germline CDR1 is SGHVS and CDR2 FQNEAQ. The CDR3 runs to 20 residues. CDR3 sequence: CASSLRQFMASGSGGDTQYF. DNA for the CDR3: TGTGCCAGCAGCTTAAGGCAGTTCATGGCTAGCGGGAGCGGGGGAGATACGCAGTATTTT.

The rearrangement joins TRBV19 to TRBJ1-5; TRBD1 is a possible D gene (5 bases). Trimming pared 6 bases from V and 4 bases from J, leaving 16 bases between. CDR3 size: 15 residues. The germline gives CDR1 LNHDA, CDR2 SQIVND (reference sequence). CDR3: CASRPGQGLNQPQHF. The DNA of the CDR3 is TGTGCCAGTAGACCCGGGCAGGGTCTGAATCAGCCCCAGCATTTT. The entire variable domain, with the rest obtained from reference TRBV19 and TRBJ1-5, is as follows: DGGITQSPKYLFRKEGQNVTLSCEQNLNHDAMYWYRQDPGQGLRLIYYSQIVNDFQKGDIAEGYSVSREKKESFPLTVTSAQKNPTAFYLCASRPGQGLNQPQHFGDGTRLSIL.

V and J are TRBV11-2 and TRBJ1-6; TRBD1 is a possible D gene (5 bases). The CDR3 extends over 14 amino acids. The germline CDR1 and CDR2 sequences are SGHAT and FQNNGV. The ends were cut back, 5 bases at V and 8 bases at J, with 13 bases in the middle. The CDR3 loop is CASSRAGTDSPLHF. The DNA of the CDR3 is TGTGCCAGCAGCCGTGCCGGGACTGATTCACCCCTCCACTTT.

This clonotype was seen at least ten times. This chain links TRBV7-9 with TRBJ2-3; 9 nucleotides agree with TRBD2. Germline CDR1 SEHNR, CDR2 FQNEAQ (reference sequence). V lost 6 bases and J lost 3; bases outside the gene matches: 13. This CDR3 is built from 17 residues. Written as DNA, the CDR3 is TGTGCCAGCAGGCAGAAACCGGGACTAGCTGTAACAGATACGCAGTATTTT. It encodes CASRQKPGLAVTDTQYF.

This chain uses TRBV5-1 with TRBJ1-1; D is perhaps TRBD1 (5 bases). Germline CDR1 is SGHRS and CDR2 is YFSETQ. V gave up 4 bases and J gave up 3 bases, with 16 bases separating them. The CDR3 has 15 amino acids. In DNA form, the CDR3 reads TGCGCCAGCAGCAAGCGAACCGACAGTTACACTGAAGCTTTCTTT. Translation gives CASSKRTDSYTEAFF. The full variable domain, rest sourced from reference TRBV5-1 and TRBJ1-1, is KAGVTQTPRYLIKTRGQQVTLSCSPISGHRSVSWYQQTPGQGLQFLFEYFSETQRNKGNFPGRFSGRQFSNSRSEMNVSTLELGDSALYLCASSKRTDSYTEAFFGQGTRLTVV.

V and J are TRBV20-1 and TRBJ2-1, with 8 bases that match TRBD2. This CDR3 is 15 amino acids long. J gave up 1 base and V 2 bases, and 4 bases lay outside the gene matches. Per the germline V gene, CDR1 is DFQATT and CDR2 is SNEGSKA (reference sequence). CDR3 DNA sequence: TGCAGTGCTAGATTTAGCGGGATTTCCTACAATGAGCAGTTCTTC. Protein: CSARFSGISYNEQFF.

This clonotype was recorded many times. The V call is TRBV12-3 or TRBV12-4, the J call TRBJ2-5; no clear D gene. V was trimmed by 3 bases and J by 5 bases, leaving 7 bases between them. The length of the CDR3 is 12 residues. The CDR3 DNA sequence: TGTGCCAGCAGTTTTTGGGCGGAGACCCAGTACTTC. Amino acids: CASSFWAETQYF.

This clonotype has only a few counts. The chain recombines TRBV19 with TRBJ2-4; TRBD1 might be the D (5 bases). CDR1 and CDR2 from the germline V gene are LNHDA and SQIVND (reference sequence). The CDR3 contains 16 residues. Trimming left V 1 base short and J 4 bases short, with 14 bases between. CDR3 nucleotide sequence: TGTGCCAGTAGTATAGTAAGGCAGGGTAGTAAAAACATTCAGTACTTC. Its protein is CASSIVRQGSKNIQYF.

This clonotype was counted ten times or more. The V and J genes are TRBV28 and TRBJ1-2; tentative D call: TRBD1 (6 bases). This CDR3 is built from 14 residues. Germline V gene sequence: CDR1 MDHEN, CDR2 SYDVKM. V was cut by 3 bases and J by 2 bases, with 10 bases left in between. CDR3 bases: TGTGCCAGCAGTTTGGTCGACAGGAACTATGGCTACACCTTC. It specifies CASSLVDRNYGYTF.

The chain couples TRBV7-9 to TRBJ1-4; 8 bases are a match to TRBD1. Unmatched junction bases numbered 2, after V lost 5 bases and J lost 3 bases. Germline V CDR1 and CDR2: SEHNR, FQNEAQ (reference sequence). This CDR3 is built from 14 residues. CDR3 residues: CASSTGGSNEKLFF. Here the CDR3 DNA reads TGTGCCAGCAGCACAGGGGGATCTAATGAAAAACTGTTTTTT.

On this clonotype: A read error is possible here, since a much larger clone lies one base away. This chain uses TRBV3-1 with TRBJ2-5, with 10 bases that match TRBD2. Trimming at V came to 3 bases and at J to 4 bases, leaving 8 bases not matched to a gene. The CDR3 length is 16 residues. From germline, CDR1 is LGHDT and CDR2 YNNKEL (reference sequence). CDR3 region: CASSQLLAGRAETQYF. The CDR3 DNA reads as TGTGCCAGCAGCCAGTTACTAGCGGGACGGGCAGAGACCCAGTACTTC.

The J gene is TRBJ2-3, the V gene TRBV12-3 or TRBV12-4; 9 bases align to TRBD2. The CDR3 extends over 18 amino acids. V was clipped by 5 bases and J by 0 bases; unmatched bases: 12. The CDR3 protein is CASSPLTSGVLSTDTQYF. CDR3 coding DNA: TGTGCCAGCAGTCCCTTGACTAGCGGAGTACTTAGCACAGATACGCAGTATTTT.